Presented here are 25 T cell receptor beta chains from one specimen sequenced in a study of tumor and adjacent non-tumor tissue in lung cancer. Three rounds of nested PCR, following a modified ARM-PCR protocol, produced the TCRbeta library. TCRdb used MiXCR to reprocess the multiplex PCR reads, holding one entry per CDR3 protein. The profile shows approximately 79,000 distinct CDR3 sequences, around 76% of them singletons. This sample's RNA came from whole unsorted tissue. More than 3 cm separated this lung sample from the edge of the tumor. Sequences were obtained from distant non-tumor lung tissue. The receptor source for this set is a man aged 70-80 years with non-small cell lung cancer.

This clonotype turned up a few times. A much larger clone sits a single nucleotide away, making a read error possible. The chain joins TRBV6-6 to TRBJ2-2; 7 bases line up with TRBD2. The CDR3 extends over 15 amino acids. V shed 7 bases and J 5 bases; nucleotides not matched to a gene: 10. Germline V gives CDR1 MNHNY, CDR2 SVGAGI (reference sequence). The CDR3 DNA reads as TGTGCCAGCACCTGGGGCGGGAGCAAAACCGGGGAGCTGTTTTTT. Translating it yields CASTWGGSKTGELFF.

To note about this clonotype: The junction and the germline gene differ at one end; a read error may be behind it. The V gene is TRBV10-3, the J gene TRBJ2-3, with 13 bases lining up with TRBD2. Germline values: CDR1 ENHRY, CDR2 SYGVKD. The CDR3 consists of 16 residues. Here the CDR3 reads CTISPGLAGTTYTQYF. CDR3 nucleotide sequence: TGTACCATCAGCCCGGGACTAGCGGGAACCACATATACGCAGTATTTT.

On this clonotype: No conserved phenylalanine or tryptophan is present at the end of the CDR3, so a read error is the likely explanation. The chain employs TRBV12-3 or TRBV12-4 and TRBJ2-1; 10 bases are a match to TRBD2. This CDR3 is built from 13 residues. V dropped 6 bases and J dropped 6; count of bases not matched to a gene: 2. Here the CDR3 reads CASRLAGFNEQFL. The CDR3 coding sequence is TGTGCCAGCAGACTAGCGGGATTCAATGAGCAGTTCTTA.

On this clonotype: The conserved closing phenylalanine or tryptophan is absent in this CDR3, likely reflecting a read error. The gene calls are TRBV11-3 and TRBJ2-3; tentatively, D is TRBD2 (6 bases). Germline V gives CDR1 SGHNT, CDR2 YENEEA. The CDR3 runs to 14 residues. With 3 bases removed from V and 7 bases from J, the gap between germline ends came to 14 bases. CDR3 DNA sequence: TGTGCCAGCAGCTTCGGCGGGAAAACACATACGCAGTATTAT. Translating it yields CASSFGGKTHTQYY.

There are a few counts of this clonotype. The chain employs TRBV13 and TRBJ2-3; TRBD2 might be the D (5 bases). The germline V and J ends were trimmed by 9 bases and 0 bases, with 10 bases remaining between them. The length of the CDR3 is 13 residues. Per germline, CDR1 PRHDT and CDR2 FYEKMQ (reference sequence). This CDR3 reads CASEGGSTDTQYF. The CDR3 DNA reads TGTGCCAGTGAGGGCGGAAGCACAGATACGCAGTATTTT.

This clonotype was observed a single time. At one boundary the junction diverges from the germline segment, which might be a read error. The V gene is TRBV6-5, the J gene TRBJ2-3, with 7 bases matching TRBD1. The CDR3 spans 16 residues. Germline V gives CDR1 MNHEY, CDR2 SVGAGI. CDR3 in amino acids: CASSRLPGQWIDTLYF. The CDR3 DNA reads TGTGCCAGCAGCCGACTCCCGGGACAGTGGATCGATACGCTGTATTTT.

Concerning this clonotype: Just one base apart from a much larger clone, this may be a read error. The V gene is TRBV5-4, the J gene TRBJ2-2, with 9 bases matching TRBD1. Germline CDR1 is SGHNT and CDR2 is YYREEE (reference sequence). The length of the CDR3 is 16 residues. The CDR3, as DNA: TGTGACAGCAGCTTGGGAAGGACAGGGGAAACCGGGGAGCTGTTTTTT. The encoded protein is CDSSLGRTGETGELFF.

This clonotype was observed at least ten times. This rearrangement joins TRBV28 to TRBJ1-4; D unclear. Trimming shortened V by 8 bases and J by 6 bases, and 10 bases separated the two germline ends. Germline assignment: CDR1 MDHEN and CDR2 SYDVKM. The length of the CDR3 is 12 residues. The CDR3 bases are TGTGCCAGCGCCGCCTCATATGAAAAACTGTTTTTT. It encodes CASAASYEKLFF. The full variable domain, with the rest looked up from reference TRBV28 and TRBJ1-4, is DVKVTQSSRYLVKRTGEKVFLECVQDMDHENMFWYRQDPGLGLRLIYFSYDVKMKEKGDIPEGYSVSREKKERFSLILESASTNQTSMYLCASAASYEKLFFGSGTQLSVL.

For this clonotype: An end of the junction does not agree with germline; a read error may underlie this. The V call is TRBV6-2 or TRBV6-3, the J call TRBJ1-5, with D perhaps matching TRBD1 (5 bases). From germline, CDR1 is MNHEY and CDR2 SVGEGT. The CDR3 length is 15 residues. CDR3 protein: CVSTPGPQEGQPQLF. In DNA, the CDR3 is TGTGTCAGCACCCCGGGGCCCCAAGAGGGTCAGCCCCAGCTTTTT.

Regarding this clonotype: The conserved phenylalanine or tryptophan normally closing the CDR3 is absent here, so this likely arose from a read error. This chain links TRBV6-6 with TRBJ2-7; D is unresolved. CDR3 length: 13 residues. V lost 6 bases to trimming and J lost 3 bases, with 12 bases between them. CDR1 and CDR2 from the germline V gene are MNHNY and SVGAGI (reference sequence). The CDR3 reads CASRETIFYEQYI. In DNA, the CDR3 is TGTGCCAGCAGGGAGACCATTTTCTACGAGCAGTACATC.

This clonotype has only one observation. An end of the junction differs from the germline gene, which may be a read error. The chain recombines TRBV20-1 with TRBJ2-5; D perhaps matches TRBD2 (6 bases). The germline gives CDR1 DFQATT, CDR2 SNEGSKA (reference sequence). The CDR3 extends over 14 amino acids. The CDR3, as DNA: TGCAGTGCTATCAGGCCTAGCGCACAACAGACACAGTACTTC. It is translated as CSAIRPSAQQTQYF.

With respect to this clonotype: At one end the junction does not follow the germline gene, possibly because of a read error. The chain couples TRBV12-3 or TRBV12-4 to TRBJ2-2; TRBD2 aligns across 8 bases. The CDR3 is 17 residues long. CDR3 region: CASSFAGGPSNSGELLF. DNA of the CDR3: TGTGCCAGCAGTTTCGCGGGGGGCCCTTCGAACAGCGGGGAGCTGTTATTC.

With regard to this clonotype: This may stem from a read error, because a much larger clone lies one nucleotide away. The chain joins TRBV5-4 to TRBJ2-7; a possible D gene is TRBD2 (5 bases). Germline assignment: CDR1 SGHNT and CDR2 YYREEE (reference sequence). V lost 0 bases to trimming and J lost 5 bases, with 15 bases between them. CDR3 length: 15 amino acids. The CDR3 nucleotides read TGTGCCAGCAGCTTGGGGACGCTAGCTCCTAACGAGCAGTACTTC. Residues: CASSLGTLAPNEQYF. Full variable domain (rest looked up from reference TRBV5-4 and TRBJ2-7): ETGVTQSPTHLIKTRGQQVTLRCSSQSGHNTVSWYQQALGQGPQFIFQYYREEENGRGNFPPRFSGLQFPNYSSELNVNALELDDSALYLCASSLGTLAPNEQYFGPGTRLTVT.

A word on this clonotype: One end of the junction is discordant with germline, which a read error may explain. The J gene is TRBJ1-4, the V gene TRBV11-2; D is unclear. Germline CDR1 and CDR2: SGHAT and FQNNGV. The CDR3 contains 15 residues. CDR3 in DNA: TGTGCCAGCAGCTTAGAAACTGAGCGTAATGAAAAAGTGTTTTTT. This sequence encodes CASSLETERNEKVFF.

The chain employs TRBV2 and TRBJ2-4; 12 positions agree with TRBD2. The germline V gene encodes CDR1 SNHLY and CDR2 FYNNEI. The CDR3 has 15 residues. Trimming cost V 6 bases and J 7 bases; bases outside gene matches: 7. The CDR3: CASSRLAGEGNIQYF. The CDR3 DNA follows: TGTGCCAGCAGCCGACTAGCGGGGGAAGGGAACATTCAGTACTTC.

This clonotype was counted between two and nine times. One base away lies a much larger clone, so this may be a sequencing read error. The chain employs TRBV4-1 and TRBJ2-1; TRBD1 is a possible D gene (7 bases). This CDR3 spans 12 amino acids. CDR1 and CDR2 (germline): MGHRA, YSYEKL. CDR3 in DNA: TGCGTCAGCAGCCTCCAGGGGGGTGAGCAGTTCTTC. As protein: CVSSLQGGEQFF.

As regards this clonotype: The junction shows a germline mismatch at one end, possibly a read error. This rearrangement joins TRBV4-3 to TRBJ1-2; D is unresolved. The V gene's germline CDR1 is LGHNA and CDR2 YSLEER. The CDR3 runs 14 residues. The CDR3, as DNA: TGCGCCAACAGCCAAGATATGGGCGGAGATGGCTACGCCTTC. Its protein product is CANSQDMGGDGYAF.

Concerning this clonotype itself: A much larger clone differs from this one at a single base, so this may be a read error. This chain connects TRBV7-9 to TRBJ1-6; TRBD1 matches 8 bases. Germline assignment: CDR1 SEHNR and CDR2 FQNEAQ (reference sequence). The CDR3 extends over 14 amino acids. The CDR3 reads CATSRTGLNSPLHF. The CDR3 DNA follows: TGTGCCACCAGCCGGACAGGGCTAAATTCACCCCTCCACTTT.

A remark on this clonotype: The junction shows a germline mismatch at one end, possibly a read error. This sequence joins TRBV11-2 and TRBJ2-7; possible D gene TRBD1, 5 bases. Germline CDR1 and CDR2: SGHAT and FQNNGV. This CDR3 contains 15 residues. CDR3 loop: CTSSLDHGAPYENYF. As DNA, the CDR3 is TGTACCAGCAGCTTAGATCATGGGGCCCCCTACGAGAACTACTTC.

Turning to this clonotype: This may be a read error: a much more frequent sequence differs by one nucleotide. The chain employs TRBV6-5 and TRBJ1-2; TRBD1 aligns across 8 bases. From germline, CDR1 is MNHEY and CDR2 SVGAGI. The length of the CDR3 is 16 residues. The CDR3 sequence: CASSYLTGQANYSYTF. CDR3 DNA: TGTGCCAGCAGTTACCTAACGGGACAGGCTAACTATAGCTACACCTTC.

The gene calls are TRBV6-1 and TRBJ2-7; perhaps D is TRBD1 or TRBD2 (5 bases each). CDR1 and CDR2 from the germline V gene are MNHNS and SASEGT. Trimming removed 6 bases from V and 0 bases from J, with 12 bases in between. The CDR3 runs 14 residues. CDR3 sequence (DNA): TGTGCCAGCAGCAAGCAGGGAGACTCCTACGAGCAGTACTTC. The encoded protein is CASSKQGDSYEQYF.

This clonotype was recorded only once. Germline is not matched at one junction end, which may reflect a read error. The V gene is TRBV28, the J gene TRBJ2-5; 11 bases fit TRBD2. The CDR3 consists of 13 residues. CDR1 and CDR2 (germline): MDHEN, SYDVKM. DNA of the CDR3: TGTGCCAGCAGGGGACTAGCGGTCGAGATCCAGTACTTC. This sequence encodes CASRGLAVEIQYF.

Notes on this clonotype: A read error may produce the germline difference seen at one junction end. The chain carries TRBV29-1 and TRBJ2-5; possible D gene TRBD1, 5 bases. The germline CDR1 and CDR2 sequences are SQVTM and ANQGSEA. The CDR3 loop spans 16 amino acids. CDR3 sequence reads: CSAKPNLRTRQDTQYF. The CDR3 region has the DNA TGCAGCGCCAAGCCCAACCTCCGGACACGTCAAGACACCCAGTACTTC. The full variable domain, its missing parts supplied by reference TRBV29-1 and TRBJ2-5, is SAVISQKPSRDICQRGTSLTIQCQVDSQVTMMFWYRQQPGQSLTLIATANQGSEATYESGFVIDKFPISRPNLTFSTLTVSNMSPEDSSIYLCSAKPNLRTRQDTQYFGPGTRLLVL.

Note on this clonotype: Germline and junction disagree at one end, which may indicate a read error. The chain uses TRBV29-1 and TRBJ2-7; D uncertain. Germline V gene data show CDR1 as SQVTM and CDR2 as ANQGSEA. The CDR3 is 12 amino acids. CDR3 region: CNVDDGSYQQYF. The CDR3 DNA sequence: TGCAACGTTGATGACGGTTCCTACCAGCAATACTTC.

This clonotype turned up a few times. Just one base apart from a much larger clone, this may be a read error. The J gene is TRBJ1-1, the V gene TRBV6-1, with D unresolved. Germline V gene data show CDR1 as MNHNS and CDR2 as SASEGT. The CDR3 is 14 residues long. Between the trimmed V and J ends, which lost 9 bases and 3 bases, there was a span of 17 bases. CDR3 nucleotides: TGTGCCAGAAACGACCCGAGCTATGACACTGAAGCTTTCTTT. Translated, it gives CARNDPSYDTEAFF.